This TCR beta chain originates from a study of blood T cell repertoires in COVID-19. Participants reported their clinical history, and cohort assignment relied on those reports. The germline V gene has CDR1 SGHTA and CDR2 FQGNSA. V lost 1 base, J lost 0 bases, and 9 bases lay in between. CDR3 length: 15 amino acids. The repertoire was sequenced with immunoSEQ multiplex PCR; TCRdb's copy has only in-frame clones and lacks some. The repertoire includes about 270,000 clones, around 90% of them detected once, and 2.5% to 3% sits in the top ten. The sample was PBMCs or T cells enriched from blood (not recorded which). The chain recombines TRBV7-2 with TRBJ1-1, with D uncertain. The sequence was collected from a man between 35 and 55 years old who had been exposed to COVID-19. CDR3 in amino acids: CASSLDLGLNTEAFF. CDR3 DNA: TGTGCCAGCAGCTTAGATCTCGGGTTGAACACTGAAGCTTTCTTT.